What follows are 7 T cell receptor beta chains derived from one specimen sequenced in a study of blood T cell repertoires in COVID-19. Measured with immunoSEQ multiplex PCR; TCRdb has only the in-frame clones, and not every one. This sample has 300,000 to 350,000 clones; about nine tenths occur once, and the top ten carry approximately 1.6%. The sequencing input was peripheral blood. These receptors all stem from a woman under 40 with COVID-19, enrolled during active disease.

The chain employs TRBV5-1 and TRBJ2-5, with 9 bases identical to TRBD1. The CDR3 runs to 15 residues. In germline, CDR1 is SGHRS, CDR2 YFSETQ. The J segment lost 6 bases and the V segment lost 0 bases, leaving 6 bases of the junction unmatched. CDR3 sequence reads: CASSLAGQGTKTQYF. Written as DNA, the CDR3 is TGCGCCAGCAGCTTGGCAGGACAGGGGACGAAGACCCAGTACTTC. The variable domain in full, completed from reference TRBV5-1 and TRBJ2-5, reads KAGVTQTPRYLIKTRGQQVTLSCSPISGHRSVSWYQQTPGQGLQFLFEYFSETQRNKGNFPGRFSGRQFSNSRSEMNVSTLELGDSALYLCASSLAGQGTKTQYFGPGTRLLVL.

V gene TRBV10-2 combines with J gene TRBJ1-6; D might be TRBD1 (6 bases). This CDR3 region has 14 residues. Deletions cut 6 bases from V and 5 bases from J, with 11 bases between. Germline assignment: CDR1 WSHSY and CDR2 SAAADI. In DNA form, the CDR3 reads TGCGCCAGCAGGGCCGAGGGGGATAATTCACCCCTCCACTTT. It encodes CASRAEGDNSPLHF.

About this clone: The same CDR3 is also encoded by other DNA sequences in this sample. V is TRBV9 and J is TRBJ1-2, with D uncertain. V dropped 0 bases and J dropped 0 bases, with 6 bases sitting between them. This CDR3 spans 14 amino acids. The germline CDR1 and CDR2 sequences are SGDLS and YYNGEE. CDR3 bases: TGTGCCAGCAGCGTAGGCGGGGCTAACTATGGCTACACCTTC. Translation: CASSVGGANYGYTF.

The count of this clone is one. The rearrangement joins TRBV2 to TRBJ1-2; D uncertain. The CDR3 contains 14 residues. V lost 3 bases and J lost 6, with 14 bases in between. Germline CDR1 is SNHLY and CDR2 is FYNNEI. CDR3 in amino acids: CASSERVWLDGYTF. The CDR3 bases are TGTGCCAGCAGTGAGAGGGTCTGGCTGGATGGCTACACCTTC.

The genes are TRBV2 and TRBJ1-1; no clear D. This CDR3 comprises 11 residues. The germline CDR1 and CDR2 sequences are SNHLY and FYNNEI. Trimming took off 6 bases at V and 6 bases at J, with 8 bases between the two ends. The CDR3 region is CASRVGSEAFF. The DNA of the CDR3 is TGTGCCAGCAGAGTCGGGTCTGAAGCTTTCTTT.

J is TRBJ2-5 and V is TRBV24-1; TRBD1 agrees at 8 bases. V was pared by 3 bases and J by 0 bases, with 2 bases of the junction left unmatched. The CDR3 length is 15 residues. CDR1 is KGHDR, CDR2 SFDVKD, per germline. CDR3 amino acids: CATSDLQGDQETQYF. CDR3 coding DNA: TGTGCCACCAGTGATCTACAGGGGGACCAAGAGACCCAGTACTTC.

The chain recombines TRBV6-4 with TRBJ2-7, with D unclear. Germline V lookup: CDR1 MRHNA, CDR2 SNTAGT. With 4 bases removed from V and 3 bases from J, the gap between germline ends came to 19 bases. The CDR3 runs 16 residues. The CDR3 protein is CASSGFCGWHIYEQYV. The CDR3 coding sequence is TGTGCCAGCAGTGGCTTTTGTGGTTGGCACATCTACGAGCAGTACGTC.